This TCR beta chain came from a study of T cells after yellow fever vaccination. The overall study: SMART-Seq v4 Ultra Low Input prepared libraries from low-cell fractions.

J lost 0 bases, V lost 8 bases, and 7 bases had no gene match. The CDR3 runs 15 residues. Per germline, CDR1 LNHNV and CDR2 YYDKDF (reference sequence). There are many counts of this clonotype. Antigen unknown. Whole-study results and caveats: The secondary response showed a weaker magnitude and a faster peak, day 5 versus 15. Some clonotypes, a small share, were shared between CD4 and CD8 compartments.

TCRdb redid the calling of the 5' RACE reads with MiXCR, one entry per CDR3 protein. The table includes about 63,000 distinct CDR3 sequences, 7.4% detected once. V gene TRBV15 combines with J gene TRBJ2-7; 10 bases match TRBD2. The clonotype was recovered from a young man who received the YFV17D yellow fever vaccine. Source: CD8+ T cells sorted from PBMCs, taken 15 days after the yellow fever booster vaccination. CDR3: CATGRLAGLSYEQYF. CDR3 coding DNA: TGTGCCACCGGCCGACTAGCGGGTCTCTCCTACGAGCAGTACTTC.